Shown below are 10 T cell receptor beta chains from a single sample sequenced in a study of blood T cell repertoires in COVID-19. TCRdb's copy holds only in-frame clones and misses some; the assay was immunoSEQ multiplex PCR. This sample has around 130,000 clones; 65% to 85% occur once, and the top ten carry under 10%. Input material: peripheral blood. Source of these receptors: a man aged 30 to 45 with COVID-19, enrolled during active disease.

This clone has ten or more counts. The V gene is TRBV3-1 (or the pseudogene TRBV3-2), the J gene TRBJ2-6; tentative D call: TRBD2 (6 bases). From germline, CDR1 is LGHDT and CDR2 YNNKEL (reference sequence). Trimming cost V 0 bases and J 4 bases, with 10 bases left between them. This CDR3 comprises 16 residues. CDR3 coding DNA: TGTGCCAGCAGCCAAGATGGAGGGGCCGGGGCCAACGTCCTGACTTTC. As protein: CASSQDGGAGANVLTF.

The chain combines TRBV19 with TRBJ2-3; D is unresolved. Germline assignment: CDR1 LNHDA and CDR2 SQIVND (reference sequence). Trimming removed 3 bases from V and 0 bases from J, with 10 bases in between. This CDR3 region has 15 residues. CDR3 amino acids: CASSILGLSTDTQYF. Written as DNA, the CDR3 is TGTGCCAGTAGTATCCTTGGCCTCAGCACAGATACGCAGTATTTT.

The rearrangement links TRBV4-2 to TRBJ1-1; D call uncertain. Deletions cut 1 base from V and 8 bases from J, with 14 bases between. The CDR3 consists of 14 residues. The germline CDR1 and CDR2 sequences are LGHNA and YNFKEQ. The CDR3 sequence: CASSQGGSGREAFF. The CDR3 DNA reads TGTGCCAGCAGCCAAGGAGGGTCGGGGAGGGAAGCTTTCTTT.

The rearrangement uses TRBV28 and TRBJ2-7; TRBD2 is a possible D gene (5 bases). The V end was cut by 5 bases, the J end by 2 bases, with 10 bases between. Germline CDR1 reads MDHEN; CDR2 reads SYDVKM. The CDR3 is 13 amino acids. CDR3 nucleotides: TGTGCCAGCAGTCCGCTAGCCCCCTACGAGCAGTACTTC. Residues: CASSPLAPYEQYF. The whole variable domain, remainder taken from reference TRBV28 and TRBJ2-7, is DVKVTQSSRYLVKRTGEKVFLECVQDMDHENMFWYRQDPGLGLRLIYFSYDVKMKEKGDIPEGYSVSREKKERFSLILESASTNQTSMYLCASSPLAPYEQYFGPGTRLTVT.

The chain is built from TRBV28 and TRBJ1-2; 10 nucleotides line up with TRBD1. CDR1 MDHEN and CDR2 SYDVKM come from the germline V gene. CDR3 length: 14 residues. J was trimmed by 8 bases and V by 3 bases; bases with no gene match: 6. As DNA, the CDR3 is TGTGCCAGCAGTTTGGACAGGGGGGCCTGGGGCTACACCTTC. Its translation is CASSLDRGAWGYTF.

The genes are TRBV9 and TRBJ2-7; D is possibly TRBD2 (6 bases). The V gene lost 2 bases and the J gene lost 1 base, with 13 bases spanning the gap. The CDR3 is made up of 15 amino acids. Germline-derived CDR1 and CDR2 are SGDLS and YYNGEE. The CDR3 loop reads CASSVGSGTSYEQYF. CDR3 DNA sequence: TGTGCCAGCAGCGTGGGTAGCGGAACTTCCTACGAGCAGTACTTC.

This sequence joins TRBV2 and TRBJ2-3; 8 bases fit TRBD1. Germline assignment: CDR1 SNHLY and CDR2 FYNNEI. The CDR3 is 14 residues long. The V gene end was trimmed by 6 bases and the J gene end by 4 bases; junction bases not matched to a gene: 6. The chain's CDR3 is CASRIGQGPDTQYF. DNA of the CDR3: TGTGCCAGCAGGATAGGACAGGGTCCAGATACGCAGTATTTT.

V and J are TRBV7-8 and TRBJ2-2; 7 positions match TRBD1. From germline, CDR1 is SGHVS and CDR2 FQNEAQ. This CDR3 spans 15 amino acids. Trimming cost V 3 bases and J 1 base; bases outside gene matches: 2. The CDR3, as DNA: TGTGCCAGCAGCTTTAGGACAGGGAACACCGGGGAGCTGTTTTTT. Protein: CASSFRTGNTGELFF.

This clone was detected a few times. V is TRBV28 and J is TRBJ1-1, with a weak D call TRBD1 (5 bases). The CDR3 is made up of 14 amino acids. CDR1 is MDHEN, CDR2 SYDVKM, per germline. The V and J ends lost 6 bases and 8 bases respectively, with 19 bases between them. CDR3 coding DNA: TGTGCCAGCAGAGTCGGGACTCTGACGGAGGAAGCTTTCTTT. Encoded protein: CASRVGTLTEEAFF. Using reference TRBV28 and TRBJ1-1 for the parts outside the CDR3, the full variable domain is DVKVTQSSRYLVKRTGEKVFLECVQDMDHENMFWYRQDPGLGLRLIYFSYDVKMKEKGDIPEGYSVSREKKERFSLILESASTNQTSMYLCASRVGTLTEEAFFGQGTRLTVV.

The gene calls are TRBV11-2 and TRBJ1-2; D gene ambiguous. This CDR3 has 13 residues. Germline V gene sequence: CDR1 SGHAT, CDR2 FQNNGV. The V and J ends lost 1 base and 4 bases respectively, with 7 bases between them. This CDR3 reads CASSLGAGYGYTF. As DNA, the CDR3 is TGTGCCAGCAGCTTAGGCGCGGGCTATGGCTACACCTTC.